The rows below give T cell receptor beta chains drawn from one sample of a study of control samples from healthy donors and cancer patients. Method: immunoSEQ multiplex PCR; TCRdb's copy keeps in-frame clones and lacks some. The sample lists around 180,000 clones; almost 90% were seen once. The sequenced sample consisted of blood. The receptor source for this set is a woman aged 25 to 39 in good health. CDR3s include the opening cysteine and the closing phenylalanine or tryptophan. The D gene is left open where the match is weak. Clone size is shown for a subset of rows, as once, few, many or a class of expanded clone.

j_gene | d_gene | v_gene | abundance | CDR3nt | CDR3aa
TRBJ1-3 | NA | TRBV9 | NA | TGTGCCAGCAGCGTTGAGGGTTCTGGAAACACCATATATTTT | CASSVEGSGNTIYF
TRBJ1-3 | NA | TRBV2 | NA | TGTGCCACCACGGGGGAGGGCTCTGGAAACACCATATATTTT | CATTGEGSGNTIYF
TRBJ1-5 | NA | TRBV10-3 | NA | TGTGCCATCAGTGATGGGGGGCCTTGGCAGCCCCAGCATTTT | CAISDGGPWQPQHF
TRBJ1-5 | TRBD1 | TRBV19 | few | TGTGCCAGTAGACATACAGGGGAAGATCAGCCCCAGCATTTT | CASRHTGEDQPQHF
TRBJ2-3 | NA | TRBV10-3 | NA | TGTGCCATCAGTGACCGCGGGACCTCCGACCTCACAGATACGCAGTATTTT | CAISDRGTSDLTDTQYF
TRBJ2-1 | NA | TRBV7-9 | NA | TGTGCCAGCAGCTTAGTTACTAGCAATGAGCAGTTCTTC | CASSLVTSNEQFF
TRBJ2-7 | NA | TRBV5-4 | NA | TGTGCCAGCAGCTTCGGGGAATACGAGCAGTACTTC | CASSFGEYEQYF
TRBJ1-5 | NA | TRBV29-1 | NA | TGCAGCGTTGTAGCAGGGACGGGCAATCAGCCCCAGCATTTT | CSVVAGTGNQPQHF
TRBJ2-2 | NA | TRBV12-3/TRBV12-4 | NA | TGTGCCAGCAGTTTCTCCTCAACCGGGGAGCTGTTTTTT | CASSFSSTGELFF
TRBJ2-5 | TRBD2 | TRBV20-1 | once | TGCAGTGCTAGTAGCGGGAGGGCTGAGACCCAGTACTTC | CSASSGRAETQYF